This note documents a single T cell receptor (beta chain) sequence. The record originates from a study of chemoradiotherapy in HPV16-positive cancers. Across the study: Candidate HPV-specific T-cell clones and common TCR motifs came from functional assays in a couple of HPV16-positive patients.

This table comes from immunoSEQ multiplex PCR, and its TCRdb copy is limited to in-frame clones, with some not included. The sample records under 3,500 clones, over 70% being singletons. The germline V gene encodes CDR1 SNHLY and CDR2 FYNNEI. With V trimmed by 2 bases and J by 12 bases, 7 bases remained unmatched. The CDR3 extends over 13 amino acids. The sample in question was tumor tissue, obtained from a patient who underwent chemoradiotherapy. The chain recombines TRBV2 with TRBJ2-3; 8 positions agree with TRBD2. This clonotype originated in a human donor with HPV-associated anogenital cancer. CDR3 amino acids: CASSESGLAFQYF. CDR3 bases: TGTGCCAGCAGTGAAAGCGGACTAGCCTTTCAGTATTTT. The full variable domain, its missing parts supplied by reference TRBV2 and TRBJ2-3, is EPEVTQTPSHQVTQMGQEVILRCVPISNHLYFYWYRQILGQKVEFLVSFYNNEISEKSEIFDDQFSVERPDGSNFTLKIRSTKLEDSAMYFCASSESGLAFQYFGPGTRLTVL.